This T cell receptor (beta chain) was documented in a study of cytomegalovirus exposure and HLA in healthy donors. Findings of the study overall: In vitro checks showed that a few CMV-associated chains really do target CMV antigens. A later analysis showed HLA-associated TCR beta chains outstripping equally common others in clonal expansion. According to an earlier analysis, most TCR beta V segments yielded productive rearrangements about 87% or about 30% of the time.

PCR primers comprised 60 Vbeta and 13 Jbeta primers. Produced via immunoSEQ multiplex PCR; TCRdb's table is partial and in-frame only. The sample shows about 120,000 clones, 77% of them seen only once. About this clone itself: The antigen remains unidentified.

Losses at the gene ends were 4 bases for V and 4 bases for J; bases not matched to a gene: 2. The CDR3 contains 13 residues. Germline-derived CDR1 and CDR2 are LNHDA and SQIVND (reference sequence). The sample taken for sequencing was PBMCs. This receptor was taken from a man between 18 and 29 years old in good health and CMV-seropositive. The chain recombines TRBV19 with TRBJ1-1; 8 bases are shared with TRBD1. The CDR3 loop reads CASSTTGGTEAFF. The CDR3 region has the DNA TGTGCCAGTAGTACTACAGGGGGCACTGAAGCTTTCTTT.